This T cell receptor beta chain was identified during a study of blood T cell repertoires in COVID-19. The overall study: Sites across the United States, Italy and Spain contributed samples from acute and convalescent COVID-19.

The germline V gene encodes CDR1 SGHKS and CDR2 YYEKEE (reference sequence). Trimming stripped 4 bases from V and 7 bases from J, with 30 bases between. The CDR3 length is 20 residues. In the source study's methods: Amplified reference gene primers provided the basis for estimating nucleated cell counts. Produced via immunoSEQ multiplex PCR; TCRdb's table is partial and in-frame only. V, J and clone size derive from that table, while D and trimming were established from the DNA sequence. The repertoire holds 110,000 to 150,000 clones, 87% seen once, with about 11% in the top ten. Residents of approximately 25 US areas, aged roughly 18 to 89 years, made up the participants. Recovery among Cohort 3 donors was established by two negative PCRs, clearance, or symptom resolution.

The rearrangement uses TRBV5-5 and TRBJ1-6; D may be TRBD1 (5 bases). The source material was PBMCs or T cells enriched from blood (not recorded which). The sequence derives from a man aged 60 to 69 who had recovered from COVID-19. The CDR3 DNA sequence: TGTGCCAGCAGCGCCCTGACAGAGGTCGGTTTCGGTTTATTGAATTCACCCCTCCACTTT. Its translation: CASSALTEVGFGLLNSPLHF.